This is a list of T cell receptor beta chains from one sample in a study of blood T cell repertoires in COVID-19. Assay: immunoSEQ multiplex PCR; the TCRdb copy retains only in-frame clones and omits some. This sample has 200,000 to 250,000 clones, with roughly 79% found just once. The sequenced material came from peripheral blood. These receptors came from a woman of 80 years or more with COVID-19, enrolled during active disease. CDR3s include the opening cysteine and the closing phenylalanine or tryptophan. A D gene is named only where the DNA matches it firmly. The size field is filled for only some rows; it gives once, few, many or a size class.

>.|TRBJ1-2|.|TRBV4-3
CASSPYRNQDYGYTF
TGCGCCAGCAGTCCCTACCGAAACCAAGACTATGGCTACACCTTC
>few|TRBJ2-1|TRBD2|TRBV7-2
CASSPWGRGGQAEQFF
TGTGCCAGCAGCCCGTGGGGGCGGGGGGGCCAGGCTGAGCAGTTCTTC
>once|TRBJ2-5|.|TRBV29-1
CSVEMARGETQYF
TGCAGCGTTGAGATGGCCAGGGGAGAGACCCAGTACTTC
>.|TRBJ2-1|TRBD2|TRBV2
CASSPGGRGDNEQFF
TGTGCCAGCAGTCCAGGCGGGAGAGGGGACAATGAGCAGTTCTTC
>.|TRBJ2-7|TRBD1|TRBV5-1
CASSLEVSGGYEQYF
TGCGCCAGCAGCTTGGAGGTCTCAGGGGGCTACGAGCAGTACTTC
>once|TRBJ1-6|.|TRBV3-1/TRBV3-2
CASSQSVRLSPLHF
TGTGCCAGCAGCCAAAGCGTGCGGCTTTCACCCCTCCACTTT
>.|TRBJ1-5|.|TRBV19
CASSHRSAFSNQPQHF
TGTGCCAGTAGTCACCGAAGCGCCTTTAGCAATCAGCCCCAGCATTTT
>few|TRBJ1-5|.|TRBV6-5
CASRVRQNSNQPQHF
TGTGCCAGCAGGGTAAGACAGAATAGCAATCAGCCCCAGCATTTT
>.|TRBJ2-7|.|TRBV20-1
CSATTYEQYF
TGCAGTGCCACAACCTACGAGCAGTACTTC
>.|TRBJ2-1|.|TRBV7-8
CASSLSGYNEQFF
TGTGCCAGCAGCTTATCGGGGTACAATGAGCAGTTCTTC
>.|TRBJ1-1|.|TRBV6-5
CASSYEVGQSAFF
TGTGCCAGCAGTTACGAAGTGGGGCAATCAGCTTTCTTT
>.|TRBJ2-5|.|TRBV7-2
CASSPRSGVETQYF
TGTGCCAGCAGCCCCCGCAGCGGTGTGGAGACCCAGTACTTC
>.|TRBJ2-3|.|TRBV6-4
CASSAVGLSSTDTQYF
TGTGCCAGCAGTGCCGTGGGACTGTCTAGCACAGATACGCAGTATTTT
>.|TRBJ2-6|.|TRBV3-1/TRBV3-2
CASSPTGGANVLTF
TGTGCCAGCAGCCCGACGGGGGGGGCCAACGTCCTGACTTTC
>.|TRBJ1-5|TRBD1|TRBV2
CASRWTGGNQPQHF
TGTGCCAGTCGTTGGACAGGGGGTAATCAGCCCCAGCATTTT